Presented here are 17 T cell receptor beta chains from one specimen sequenced in a study of beta chain features in type 1 diabetes. Every bit of the isolated RNA underwent reverse transcription, so sequencing read expressed TCRB transcripts. Only in-frame clones appear in the TCRdb table, and some are missing; sequencing was by immunoSEQ multiplex PCR. The sample lists 140,000 to 150,000 clones; roughly 48% were seen once. Sequencing was carried out using Tregs from blood. All receptors come from a man younger than 30 in good health.

Turning to this clone: At one boundary the junction diverges from the germline segment, which might be a read error. Within the sample, other DNA sequences also encode this same CDR3. The chain is built from TRBV15 and TRBJ1-2, with D possibly being TRBD1 (5 bases). The CDR3 length is 14 residues. Germline CDR1 reads LNHNV; CDR2 reads YYDKDF (reference sequence). The CDR3 loop reads CATSRDQGSDGYTF. The CDR3 coding sequence is TGCGCCACCAGCAGAGATCAGGGTTCGGATGGCTACACCTTC.

The chain combines TRBV7-3 with TRBJ2-3; 7 bases are a match to TRBD2. J was trimmed by 2 bases and V by 4 bases; bases with no gene match: 3. Germline loops: CDR1 SGHTA, CDR2 FQGTGA. The CDR3 extends over 14 amino acids. CDR3 in DNA: TGTGCCAGCAGCTCTAGCGGATCCACAGATACGCAGTATTTT. As protein: CASSSSGSTDTQYF.

This clone was seen more than once but under ten times. The chain joins TRBV7-9 to TRBJ2-1, with D possibly being TRBD2 (5 bases). V lost 5 bases and J lost 10, with 9 bases in between. The germline CDR1 and CDR2 sequences are SEHNR and FQNEAQ (reference sequence). The CDR3 consists of 11 residues. CDR3 residues: CASSTWEEQFF. In DNA form, the CDR3 reads TGTGCCAGCAGCACCTGGGAGGAGCAGTTCTTC.

This clone is a singleton in its sample. This chain connects TRBV14 to TRBJ2-5; TRBD2 aligns across 13 bases. The CDR3 contains 16 residues. V was clipped by 4 bases and J by 5 bases; unmatched bases: 7. The germline V gene encodes CDR1 SGHDN and CDR2 FVKESK. The CDR3: CASSLRLAGGVETQYF. CDR3 nucleotides: TGTGCCAGCAGCCTCAGACTAGCGGGGGGCGTGGAGACCCAGTACTTC.

The chain links TRBV10-3 to TRBJ2-2, with 7 positions matching TRBD2. This CDR3 contains 15 residues. After removal of 6 bases from V and 6 bases from J, the junction contained 10 bases not matched to a gene. Germline V gives CDR1 ENHRY, CDR2 SYGVKD. CDR3 protein: CAIRGGRGVPGELFF. CDR3 nucleotide sequence: TGTGCCATCAGAGGCGGGAGAGGGGTCCCCGGGGAGCTGTTTTTT.

The J gene is TRBJ1-2, the V gene TRBV30, with unresolved D. The CDR3 spans 15 residues. Trimming pared 0 bases from V and 4 bases from J, leaving 15 bases between. Germline V lookup: CDR1 GTSNPN, CDR2 SVGIG (reference sequence). CDR3 DNA: TGTGCCTGGAGTGTAAACAGTGCCACCCTCTATGGCTACACCTTC. It codes for CAWSVNSATLYGYTF.

The CDR3 DNA reads TGCGCCAGCAGCTTTGGGACTAGCGGGACTTCTAGCACAGATACGCAGTATTTT. Translation gives CASSFGTSGTSSTDTQYF. The chain joins TRBV5-1 to TRBJ2-3, with 13 bases identical to TRBD2. Losses at the gene ends were 2 bases for V and 0 bases for J; bases not matched to a gene: 6. Germline V lookup: CDR1 SGHRS, CDR2 YFSETQ. The CDR3 covers 18 residues.

The V gene is TRBV29-1, the J gene TRBJ1-1; a weak D match, TRBD1 (5 bases). The germline CDR1 and CDR2 sequences are SQVTM and ANQGSEA. This CDR3 comprises 14 residues. Deletions cut 4 bases from V and 1 base from J, with 13 bases between. CDR3 protein: CSVGPRGSNTEAFF. CDR3 DNA: TGCAGCGTTGGCCCCCGGGGGTCGAACACTGAAGCTTTCTTT.

This clone has just a few counts. The gene calls are TRBV6-5 and TRBJ1-1; D unclear. CDR3 size: 14 residues. V was trimmed by 2 bases and J by 1 base, leaving 8 bases between them. In germline, CDR1 is MNHEY, CDR2 SVGAGI. DNA of the CDR3: TGTGCCAGCAGTTACACCCGGGGGAACACTGAAGCTTTCTTT. Amino acids: CASSYTRGNTEAFF.

The V and J genes are TRBV28 and TRBJ1-4, with 10 bases lining up with TRBD1. CDR1 MDHEN and CDR2 SYDVKM come from the germline V gene. V lost 3 bases to trimming and J lost 6 bases; unmatched junction nucleotides: 7. The CDR3 runs 16 residues. The CDR3 here is CASSLVSGTGDEKLFF. CDR3 bases: TGTGCCAGCAGTTTGGTTTCCGGGACAGGGGATGAAAAACTGTTTTTT.

The V and J genes are TRBV5-1 and TRBJ1-4; the D gene is possibly TRBD1 (5 bases). Looked up from germline, CDR1 is SGHRS and CDR2 is YFSETQ. V was clipped by 3 bases and J by 4 bases, with 19 bases between them. The CDR3 runs to 17 residues. The CDR3 DNA reads TGCGCCAGCAGCTCCTTTCCCGGGGGTCCCATTAATGAAAAACTGTTTTTT. Translation: CASSSFPGGPINEKLFF.

CDR3: CASSLAEGASYEQYF. CDR3 nucleotides: TGTGCCAGCAGCTTGGCCGAGGGGGCGAGTTACGAGCAGTACTTC. The chain uses TRBV5-5 and TRBJ2-7, with 7 bases identical to TRBD1. The CDR3 sequence is 15 residues long. The germline CDR1 and CDR2 sequences are SGHKS and YYEKEE (reference sequence). V was clipped by 0 bases and J by 4 bases; unmatched bases: 7.

This clone was counted only a few times. The J gene is TRBJ2-3, the V gene TRBV9, with D perhaps matching TRBD1 (6 bases). V was trimmed by 0 bases and J by 2 bases, leaving 13 bases between them. The germline gives CDR1 SGDLS, CDR2 YYNGEE. CDR3 length equals 16 residues. This chain's CDR3 is CASSVVGAQVTDTQYF. In DNA form, the CDR3 reads TGTGCCAGCAGCGTAGTGGGGGCGCAGGTCACAGATACGCAGTATTTT.

The V call is TRBV19, the J call TRBJ1-5; no clear D gene. Germline CDR1 and CDR2: LNHDA and SQIVND (reference sequence). Between the trimmed V and J ends, which lost 5 bases and 9 bases, there was a span of 23 bases. The length of the CDR3 is 16 residues. In nucleotides, the CDR3 is TGTGCCAGTAGTCGTCTCCGGGATACTGAGTTGTGGCCCCAGCATTTT. This gives the protein CASSRLRDTELWPQHF.

This clone occurred a few times. The chain employs TRBV7-9 and TRBJ1-4; TRBD1 is a possible D gene (5 bases). CDR1 SEHNR and CDR2 FQNEAQ come from the germline V gene (reference sequence). Trimming took 5 bases from V and 8 from J, leaving 9 bases between them. This CDR3 spans 12 amino acids. Written as DNA, the CDR3 is TGTGCCAGCAGCGCCGGGGGGGAAAAACTGTTTTTT. Translation gives CASSAGGEKLFF.

The J gene is TRBJ1-4, the V gene TRBV7-9, with 8 bases aligning to TRBD1. Germline V gene sequence: CDR1 SEHNR, CDR2 FQNEAQ (reference sequence). V trimming: 0 bases; J trimming: 3 bases; junction bases outside the gene matches: 6. This CDR3 is built from 17 residues. The CDR3 protein is CASSLAWQGASNEKLFF. The CDR3 DNA is TGTGCCAGCAGCTTAGCCTGGCAGGGGGCATCTAATGAAAAACTGTTTTTT.

This sequence joins TRBV4-2 and TRBJ2-1, with 11 bases fitting TRBD2. The CDR3 spans 17 residues. From germline, CDR1 is LGHNA and CDR2 YNFKEQ. J lost 5 bases, V lost 0 bases, and 6 bases had no gene match. CDR3 loop: CASSQDHLAGGHNEQFF. The DNA for the CDR3 is TGTGCCAGCAGCCAAGATCATCTAGCGGGAGGACACAATGAGCAGTTCTTC.